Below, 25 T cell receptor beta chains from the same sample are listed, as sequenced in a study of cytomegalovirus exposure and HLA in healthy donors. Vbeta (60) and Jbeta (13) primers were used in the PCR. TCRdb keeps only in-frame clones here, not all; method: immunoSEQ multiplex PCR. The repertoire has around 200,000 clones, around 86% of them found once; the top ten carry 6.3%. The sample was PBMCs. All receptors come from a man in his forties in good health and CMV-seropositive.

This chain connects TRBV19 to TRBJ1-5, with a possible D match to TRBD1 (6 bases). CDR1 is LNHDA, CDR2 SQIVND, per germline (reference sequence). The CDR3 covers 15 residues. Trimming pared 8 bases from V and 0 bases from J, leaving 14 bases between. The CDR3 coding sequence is TGTGCCAGTGCCACGGGACAAAATAGCAATCAGCCCCAGCATTTT. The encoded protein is CASATGQNSNQPQHF.

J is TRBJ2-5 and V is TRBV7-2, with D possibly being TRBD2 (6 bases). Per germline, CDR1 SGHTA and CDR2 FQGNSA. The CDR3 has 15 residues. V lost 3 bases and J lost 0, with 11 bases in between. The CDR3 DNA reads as TGTGCCAGCAGCTTTTCCTCGGGGGACCAAGAGACCCAGTACTTC. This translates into CASSFSSGDQETQYF.

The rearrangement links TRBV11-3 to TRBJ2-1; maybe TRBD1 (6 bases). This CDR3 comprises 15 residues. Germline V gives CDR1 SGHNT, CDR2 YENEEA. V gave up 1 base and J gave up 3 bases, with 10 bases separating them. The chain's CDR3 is CASSLGGQIYNEQFF. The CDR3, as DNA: TGTGCCAGCAGCTTAGGCGGACAGATCTACAATGAGCAGTTCTTC.

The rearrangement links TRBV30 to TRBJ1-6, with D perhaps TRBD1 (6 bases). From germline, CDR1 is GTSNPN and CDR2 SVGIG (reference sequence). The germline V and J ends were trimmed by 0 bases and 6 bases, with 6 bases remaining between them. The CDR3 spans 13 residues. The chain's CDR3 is CAWSVQGNSPLHF. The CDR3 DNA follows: TGTGCCTGGAGTGTACAGGGTAATTCACCCCTCCACTTT. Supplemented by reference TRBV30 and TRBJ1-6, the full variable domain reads SQTIHQWPATLVQPVGSPLSLECTVEGTSNPNLYWYRQAAGRGLQLLFYSVGIGQISSEVPQNLSASRPQDRQFILSSKKLLLSDSGFYLCAWSVQGNSPLHFGNGTRLTVT.

The CDR3, as DNA: TGTGCCAGCTCACCACGGAAGGCAGCGGACGAGCAGTACTTC. It codes for CASSPRKAADEQYF. The rearrangement links TRBV18 to TRBJ2-7; D is possibly TRBD2 (5 bases). V lost 1 base to trimming and J lost 5 bases, with 12 bases between them. CDR3 size: 14 residues. From germline, CDR1 is KGHSH and CDR2 LQKENI.

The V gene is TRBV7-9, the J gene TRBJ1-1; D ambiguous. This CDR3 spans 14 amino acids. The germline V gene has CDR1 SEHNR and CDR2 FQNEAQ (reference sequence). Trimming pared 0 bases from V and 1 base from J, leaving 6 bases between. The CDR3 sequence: CASSLAWANTEAFF. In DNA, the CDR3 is TGTGCCAGCAGCTTAGCCTGGGCGAACACTGAAGCTTTCTTT.

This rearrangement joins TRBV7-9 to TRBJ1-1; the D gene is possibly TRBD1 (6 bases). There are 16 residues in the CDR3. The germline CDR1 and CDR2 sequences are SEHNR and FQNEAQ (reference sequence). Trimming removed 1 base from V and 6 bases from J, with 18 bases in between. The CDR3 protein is CASSLVVGGRGAEAFF. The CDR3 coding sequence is TGTGCCAGCAGCTTAGTCGTAGGGGGGCGGGGGGCTGAAGCTTTCTTT.

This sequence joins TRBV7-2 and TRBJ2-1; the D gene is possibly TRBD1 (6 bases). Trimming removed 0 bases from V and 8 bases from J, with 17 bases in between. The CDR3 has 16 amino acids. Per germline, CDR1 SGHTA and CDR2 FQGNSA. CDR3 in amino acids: CASSLAQGSLGDEQFF. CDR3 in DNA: TGTGCCAGCAGCTTAGCGCAGGGGAGCTTGGGGGATGAGCAGTTCTTC.

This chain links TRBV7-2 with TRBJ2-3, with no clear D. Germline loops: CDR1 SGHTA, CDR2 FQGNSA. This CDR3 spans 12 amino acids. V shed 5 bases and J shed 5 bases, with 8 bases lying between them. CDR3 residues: CASSRVVDTQYF. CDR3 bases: TGTGCCAGCAGCCGGGTTGTAGATACGCAGTATTTT.

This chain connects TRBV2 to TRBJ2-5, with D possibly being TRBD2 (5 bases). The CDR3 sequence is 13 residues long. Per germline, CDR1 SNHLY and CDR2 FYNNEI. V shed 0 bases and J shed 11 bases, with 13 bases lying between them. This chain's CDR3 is CASSEARGWEQYF. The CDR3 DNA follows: TGTGCCAGCAGTGAAGCCAGAGGGTGGGAGCAGTACTTC.

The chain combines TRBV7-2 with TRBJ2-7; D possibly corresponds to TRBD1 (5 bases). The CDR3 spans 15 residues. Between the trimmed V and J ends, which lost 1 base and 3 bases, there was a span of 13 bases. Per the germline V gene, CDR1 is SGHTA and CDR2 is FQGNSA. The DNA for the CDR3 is TGTGCCAGCAGCTTAGAGGGGATATCGGGCTACGAGCAGTACTTC. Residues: CASSLEGISGYEQYF.

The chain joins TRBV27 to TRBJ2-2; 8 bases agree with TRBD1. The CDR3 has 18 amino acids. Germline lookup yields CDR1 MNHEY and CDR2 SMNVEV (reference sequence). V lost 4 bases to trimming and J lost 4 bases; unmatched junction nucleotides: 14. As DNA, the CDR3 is TGTGCCAGCAGTTCCTGGACAGGGTCTAGTCCGGGCACCGGGGAGCTGTTTTTT. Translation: CASSSWTGSSPGTGELFF.

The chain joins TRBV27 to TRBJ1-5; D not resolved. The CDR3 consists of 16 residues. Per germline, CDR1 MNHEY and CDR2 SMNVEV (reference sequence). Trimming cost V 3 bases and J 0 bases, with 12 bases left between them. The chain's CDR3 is CASSFGIAASNQPQHF. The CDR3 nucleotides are TGTGCCAGCAGTTTCGGTATCGCTGCTAGCAATCAGCCCCAGCATTTT.

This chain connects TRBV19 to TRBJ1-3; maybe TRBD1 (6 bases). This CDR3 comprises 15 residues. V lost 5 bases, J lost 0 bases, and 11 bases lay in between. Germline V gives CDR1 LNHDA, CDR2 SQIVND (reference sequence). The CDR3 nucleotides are TGTGCCAGTAGTGATGACAGGTTCTCTGGAAACACCATATATTTT. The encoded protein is CASSDDRFSGNTIYF.

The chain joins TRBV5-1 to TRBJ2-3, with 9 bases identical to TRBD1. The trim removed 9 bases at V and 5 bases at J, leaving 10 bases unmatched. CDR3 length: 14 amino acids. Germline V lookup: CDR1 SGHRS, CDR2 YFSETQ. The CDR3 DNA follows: TGCGCCACCCAGGGACAGGGCGGTGAAGATACGCAGTATTTT. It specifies CATQGQGGEDTQYF.

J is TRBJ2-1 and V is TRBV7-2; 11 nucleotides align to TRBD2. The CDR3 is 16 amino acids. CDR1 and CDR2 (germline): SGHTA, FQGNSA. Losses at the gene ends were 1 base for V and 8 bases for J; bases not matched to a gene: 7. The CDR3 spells CASSLELASGGYEQFF. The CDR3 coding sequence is TGTGCCAGCAGCTTAGAGCTGGCTAGCGGGGGGTATGAGCAGTTCTTC.

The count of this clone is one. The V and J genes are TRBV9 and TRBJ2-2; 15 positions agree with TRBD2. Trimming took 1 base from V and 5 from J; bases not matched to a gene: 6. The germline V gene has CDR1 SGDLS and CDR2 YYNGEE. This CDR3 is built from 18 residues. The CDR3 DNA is TGTGCCAGCAGCGTAACCCCGGGACTAGCGGGGGGAACCGGGGAGCTGTTTTTT. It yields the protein CASSVTPGLAGGTGELFF.

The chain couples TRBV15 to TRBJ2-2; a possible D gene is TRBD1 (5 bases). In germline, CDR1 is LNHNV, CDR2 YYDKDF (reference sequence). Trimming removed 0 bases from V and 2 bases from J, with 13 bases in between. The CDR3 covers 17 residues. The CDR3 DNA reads TGTGCCACCAGCAGAGATCGAAGGGGCCCCAACACCGGGGAGCTGTTTTTT. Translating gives CATSRDRRGPNTGELFF.

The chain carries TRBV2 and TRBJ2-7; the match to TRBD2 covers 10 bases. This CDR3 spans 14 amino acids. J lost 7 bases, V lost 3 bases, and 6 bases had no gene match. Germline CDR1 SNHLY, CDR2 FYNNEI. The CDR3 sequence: CASSDEAGGREQYF. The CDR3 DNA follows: TGTGCCAGCAGTGACGAAGCGGGGGGGCGGGAGCAGTACTTC.

CDR3 sequence: CASSPGQGAPTNEKLFF. The CDR3 nucleotides read TGTGCCAGCAGCCCTGGACAGGGGGCGCCTACTAATGAAAAACTGTTTTTT. The chain couples TRBV7-9 to TRBJ1-4, with 11 nucleotides matching TRBD1. Unmatched junction bases numbered 7, after V lost 5 bases and J lost 2 bases. Germline loops: CDR1 SEHNR, CDR2 FQNEAQ (reference sequence). CDR3 size: 17 residues.

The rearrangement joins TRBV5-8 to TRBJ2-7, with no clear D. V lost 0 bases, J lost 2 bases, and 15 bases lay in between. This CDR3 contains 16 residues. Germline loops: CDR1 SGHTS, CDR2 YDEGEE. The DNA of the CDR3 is TGTGCCAGCAGCTTGGATGGTACGGGTTGGACCTACGAGCAGTACTTC. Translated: CASSLDGTGWTYEQYF.

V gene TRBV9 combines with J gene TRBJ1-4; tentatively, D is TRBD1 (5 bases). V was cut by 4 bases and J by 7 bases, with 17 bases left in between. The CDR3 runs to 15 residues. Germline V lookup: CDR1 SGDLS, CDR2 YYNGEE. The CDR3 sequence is CASSPSGTGREKLFF. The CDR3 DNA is TGTGCCAGCAGCCCTAGCGGGACGGGCCGTGAAAAACTGTTTTTT.

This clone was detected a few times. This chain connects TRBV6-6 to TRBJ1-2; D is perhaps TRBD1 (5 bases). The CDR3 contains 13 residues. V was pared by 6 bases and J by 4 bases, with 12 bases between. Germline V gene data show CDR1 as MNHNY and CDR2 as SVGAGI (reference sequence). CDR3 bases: TGTGCCAGCAGCCAACAGGACCTCTATGGCTACACCTTC. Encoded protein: CASSQQDLYGYTF.

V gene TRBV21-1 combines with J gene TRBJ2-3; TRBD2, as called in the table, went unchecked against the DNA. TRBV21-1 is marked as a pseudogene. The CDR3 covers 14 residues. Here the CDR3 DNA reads TGTGCCAGCAGCAAAGAACTCGCCACAGATACGCAGTATTTT. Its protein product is CASSKELATDTQYF.

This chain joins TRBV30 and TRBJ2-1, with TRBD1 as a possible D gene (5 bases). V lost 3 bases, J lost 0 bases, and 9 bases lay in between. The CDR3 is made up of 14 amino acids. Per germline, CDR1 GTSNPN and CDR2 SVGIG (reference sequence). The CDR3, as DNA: TGTGCCTGGAGCTTACAGGTCTCCTACAATGAGCAGTTCTTC. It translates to CAWSLQVSYNEQFF.